The present entry profiles one TCR beta chain with its context. This receptor's antigen is unknown. It has no much larger one-base neighbor in the sample; base qualities were not kept. This sample was included in a study of blood T cell repertoires in COVID-19 (dated by TCRdb to about 2020). In the study overall: Samples covering the acute and convalescent phases of COVID-19 were provided by collaborators in the United States, Italy and Spain. The prospective study material was composed of cDNA or gDNA derived from T cells, B-cell-depleted T cells, or PBMCs. Subjects who had been exposed to COVID-19, were actively infected with it, or had recovered from it provided the deeply sampled blood TCRbeta repertoires that made up the dataset. The repertoires were released in a freely available public database intended as a resource for research on the immune response to SARS-CoV-2. Samples were obtained from the ongoing ImmuneRACE study (first 160 participants) and from some 1,200 subjects provided by 6 global collaborators. The sample metadata nearly always contained a de-identified subject ID, COVID-19 status, age in years and sex. HLA class I and class II types, where available, came from metadata supplied by the sample provider rather than from assay-based typing. The study at large found these results: Clinical and demographic metadata were provided uncurated, with the amount varying by source and participant.

The collaborating institutions used their own protocols to collect whole blood in K2EDTA tubes. For TCRbeta analysis, collaborators shipped samples in one of three forms: frozen whole blood, isolated PBMCs, or DNA extracted from either of those sample types. The immunoSEQ Assay, a bias-controlled multiplex PCR, was used to amplify TCRbeta CDR3 regions from genomic DNA. The paper's processing steps were these. Within the assay, amplification of reference gene primers was used to estimate how many nucleated cells each sample contained. To quantify the absolute abundance of each unique TCRbeta CDR3 rearrangement, sequence reads were collapsed and filtered. For each sample, productive Simpson clonality was calculated by taking the square root of Simpson's diversity index across productive rearrangements. Entries here come from immuneACCESS through TCRdb and include only in-frame sequences with V and J called. Some clones fail to appear in such tables; in the studies checked, an unresolved V gene covers under half of the shortfall, and the cause of the remainder is unknown. Clone size and V and J calls were adopted from that table, with D and trimming inferred from the DNA. This sample lists roughly 250,000 clones; less than 85% were detected once. The top ten hold 4% to 6% of the sample.

Per the germline V gene (reference sequence), GTSNPN is the CDR1 and SVGIG is the CDR2. The CDR3, cysteine through phenylalanine, is 15 amino acids long. The sequence is cut down to CDR3 DNA, 45 bases in frame from base 1. V has 0 bases trimmed and J has 7 bases trimmed; junction bases matching no gene number 4. The sequence was collected from a woman aged 80 or over with active or convalescent COVID-19. The chain is made from TRBV30 and TRBJ2-1; the junction holds 12 bases that match TRBD2. Sequencing used peripheral blood. The nucleotide sequence reads as follows: TGTGCCTGGAGTGTAGGACTAGCGGGGCTTAATGAGCAGTTCTTC. Its translation reads: CAWSVGLAGLNEQFF. When the CDR3 is completed using the reference TRBV30 and TRBJ2-1 genes on either side, the full variable domain is SQTIHQWPATLVQPVGSPLSLECTVEGTSNPNLYWYRQAAGRGLQLLFYSVGIGQISSEVPQNLSASRPQDRQFILSSKKLLLSDSGFYLCAWSVGLAGLNEQFFGPGTRLTVL.